The next 30 T cell receptor beta chains were all read from a single sample in a study of blood T cell repertoires in COVID-19. TCRdb's copy holds only in-frame clones and misses some; the assay was immunoSEQ multiplex PCR. The profile shows 350,000 to 400,000 clones, roughly 90% of them singletons. The material sequenced was peripheral blood. The receptor source for this set is a woman aged 60-75 years with COVID-19, enrolled during active disease.

V is TRBV29-1 and J is TRBJ1-2, with no clear D. The V and J ends lost 0 bases and 8 bases respectively, with 13 bases between them. CDR3 size: 13 residues. Germline V gene data show CDR1 as SQVTM and CDR2 as ANQGSEA. The CDR3 sequence is CSVEDRTRFGYTF. The DNA for the CDR3 is TGCAGCGTTGAAGATCGTACGAGGTTCGGCTACACCTTC.

The chain joins TRBV28 to TRBJ2-5, with TRBD2 matching 13 bases. CDR3 length: 17 amino acids. Germline trimming cut 5 bases from V and 2 bases from J; bases unmatched to any gene: 8. Germline V CDR1 and CDR2: MDHEN, SYDVKM. This CDR3 reads CASSLLELAGGQETQYF. DNA of the CDR3: TGTGCCAGCAGTCTTCTTGAACTAGCGGGGGGGCAAGAGACCCAGTACTTC. The full variable domain, in which reference TRBV28 and TRBJ2-5 provide the parts outside the CDR3, is DVKVTQSSRYLVKRTGEKVFLECVQDMDHENMFWYRQDPGLGLRLIYFSYDVKMKEKGDIPEGYSVSREKKERFSLILESASTNQTSMYLCASSLLELAGGQETQYFGPGTRLLVL.

This clone was found once. The J gene is TRBJ2-5, the V gene TRBV29-1; D gene uncertain. The germline V and J ends were trimmed by 4 bases and 4 bases, with 13 bases remaining between them. Germline CDR1 is SQVTM and CDR2 is ANQGSEA. The CDR3 is made up of 13 amino acids. The CDR3 sequence is CSVVIGPGETQYF. The CDR3 DNA reads as TGCAGCGTTGTAATCGGTCCTGGAGAGACCCAGTACTTC.

Here the CDR3 reads CASSEPLTGRPQHF. CDR3 bases: TGTGCCAGCAGTGAACCCCTGACAGGGCGGCCCCAGCATTTT. The rearrangement links TRBV6-1 to TRBJ1-5, with 7 bases lining up with TRBD1. The CDR3 consists of 14 residues. V lost 2 bases, J lost 9 bases, and 7 bases stayed unmatched. Germline CDR1 is MNHNS and CDR2 is SASEGT.

This clone was counted a few times. The chain couples TRBV7-9 to TRBJ1-4; 7 bases align to TRBD1. V lost 5 bases and J lost 7; bases outside the gene matches: 7. CDR3 length: 14 amino acids. The germline V gene has CDR1 SEHNR and CDR2 FQNEAQ (reference sequence). The DNA of the CDR3 is TGTGCCAGCAGCATACAGGGGTTGGGTGAAAAACTGTTTTTT. It specifies CASSIQGLGEKLFF.

This chain links TRBV6-5 with TRBJ1-2, with D unclear. The germline V gene has CDR1 MNHEY and CDR2 SVGAGI. V lost 2 bases and J lost 7, with 11 bases in between. The CDR3 is 13 amino acids. The CDR3 DNA follows: TGTGCCAGCAGTTACGATTTGAGGAGTGGCTACACCTTC. Its protein product is CASSYDLRSGYTF.

The chain uses TRBV1 and TRBJ1-5. TRBV1 is given as a pseudogene. The CDR3 is 12 residues long. CDR3 loop: CTSMSGIQPQHF. CDR3 in DNA: TGCACCAGCATGTCCGGGATCCAGCCCCAGCATTTT.

The chain uses TRBV6-2 or TRBV6-3 and TRBJ1-3, with unresolved D. V was shortened by 0 bases and J by 2 bases, with 20 bases between the two germline ends. The CDR3 spans 19 residues. CDR1 is MNHEY and CDR2 is SVGEGT in the germline V gene. CDR3 region: CASSYSKSWTGMAGNTIYF. CDR3 DNA: TGTGCCAGCAGTTACTCGAAGAGTTGGACGGGGATGGCTGGAAACACCATATATTTT.

A word on this clone: At the DNA level, this CDR3 is encoded by other sequences in the same sample as well. The chain combines TRBV12-3 or TRBV12-4 with TRBJ2-2; D call uncertain. CDR3 size: 13 residues. V lost 2 bases, J lost 1 base, and 2 bases lay in between. CDR3 residues: CASSLRNTGELFF. DNA of the CDR3: TGTGCCAGCAGTTTACGGAACACCGGGGAGCTGTTTTTT.

This clone was detected a few times. The chain links TRBV5-1 to TRBJ1-1; D might be TRBD1 (6 bases). The length of the CDR3 is 15 residues. The V end was cut by 0 bases, the J end by 0 bases, with 9 bases between. Looked up from germline, CDR1 is SGHRS and CDR2 is YFSETQ. The CDR3 here is CASSLVPGVNTEAFF. The CDR3 DNA reads TGCGCCAGCAGCTTGGTGCCAGGGGTGAACACTGAAGCTTTCTTT.

V and J are TRBV5-6 and TRBJ1-2, with D perhaps TRBD1 (6 bases). V dropped 1 base and J dropped 7 bases, with 14 bases sitting between them. From germline, CDR1 is SGHDT and CDR2 YYEEEE. This CDR3 contains 14 residues. The DNA of the CDR3 is TGTGCCAGCAGCTTGTCAGGGGTTTCAGGTGGCTACACCTTC. Translation: CASSLSGVSGGYTF. The whole variable domain, remainder taken from reference TRBV5-6 and TRBJ1-2, is DAGVTQSPTHLIKTRGQQVTLRCSPKSGHDTVSWYQQALGQGPQFIFQYYEEEERQRGNFPDRFSGHQFPNYSSELNVNALLLGDSALYLCASSLSGVSGGYTFGSGTRLTVV.

The V and J genes are TRBV19 and TRBJ2-7, with D uncertain. V was trimmed by 5 bases and J by 0 bases, leaving 14 bases between them. Germline CDR1 is LNHDA and CDR2 is SQIVND (reference sequence). This CDR3 region has 15 residues. Here the CDR3 reads CASSPRGTNSYEQYF. Here the CDR3 DNA reads TGTGCCAGTAGTCCCCGCGGCACCAACTCCTACGAGCAGTACTTC.

This chain uses TRBV30 with TRBJ1-5, with a tentative D call TRBD1 (5 bases). Looked up from germline, CDR1 is GTSNPN and CDR2 is SVGIG (reference sequence). V lost 1 base and J lost 6, with 10 bases in between. The CDR3 loop spans 13 amino acids. The CDR3 loop reads CAWSAGQGQPQHF. As DNA, the CDR3 is TGTGCCTGGAGTGCAGGGCAGGGTCAGCCCCAGCATTTT.

The chain employs TRBV14 and TRBJ1-4; 12 nucleotides agree with TRBD1. The CDR3 has 19 residues. Trimming removed 1 base from V and 5 bases from J; junction bases left unmatched: 11. The germline V gene encodes CDR1 SGHDN and CDR2 FVKESK. The CDR3 nucleotides read TGTGCCAGCAGCCAAGGATTAATGGGACAGGGGGCGCGGAATGAAAAACTGTTTTTT. Translated: CASSQGLMGQGARNEKLFF.

J is TRBJ2-3 and V is TRBV27; a possible D gene is TRBD1 (5 bases). V was shortened by 6 bases and J by 2 bases, with 15 bases between the two germline ends. Germline V gene data show CDR1 as MNHEY and CDR2 as SMNVEV (reference sequence). CDR3 size: 15 residues. CDR3 loop: CASRLWAGITDTQYF. The DNA for the CDR3 is TGTGCCAGCAGACTCTGGGCAGGGATCACAGATACGCAGTATTTT.

This rearrangement joins TRBV13 to TRBJ2-5, with D perhaps TRBD2 (6 bases). The CDR3 is made up of 15 amino acids. The germline gives CDR1 PRHDT, CDR2 FYEKMQ (reference sequence). Trimming cost V 4 bases and J 2 bases, with 14 bases left between them. CDR3 nucleotide sequence: TGTGCCAGCAGCTCATATAACCGGGGGCAAGAGACCCAGTACTTC. Residues: CASSSYNRGQETQYF.

This clone was detected only once. The J gene is TRBJ2-5, the V gene TRBV18, with TRBD1 matching 8 bases. This CDR3 has 15 residues. Germline V gives CDR1 KGHSH, CDR2 LQKENI. J gave up 4 bases and V 0 bases, and 4 bases lay outside the gene matches. CDR3 coding DNA: TGTGCCAGCTCACCACCCAGGGGGCAGCGAGAGACCCAGTACTTC. Translating gives CASSPPRGQRETQYF.

This sequence joins TRBV7-9 and TRBJ1-1; TRBD1 agrees at 9 bases. CDR3 length equals 14 residues. V gave up 5 bases and J gave up 7 bases; unmatched junction bases: 8. Germline V gives CDR1 SEHNR, CDR2 FQNEAQ (reference sequence). Written as DNA, the CDR3 is TGTGCCAGCAGCCCGCGGGACAGGGCGGATGAAGCTTTCTTT. Protein product: CASSPRDRADEAFF.

This sequence joins TRBV6-2 or TRBV6-3 and TRBJ1-1, with TRBD1 matching over 7 bases. CDR1 and CDR2 from the germline V gene are MNHEY and SVGEGT. CDR3 size: 15 residues. Unmatched junction bases numbered 14, after V lost 5 bases and J lost 8 bases. CDR3 nucleotide sequence: TGTGCCAGCAGTAAAAGGAGTCGGGACAGCGCCGAAGCTTTCTTT. It translates to CASSKRSRDSAEAFF.

CDR3 loop: CASSLDRTNTEAFF. The CDR3 DNA reads as TGTGCCAGCAGCTTGGACAGGACCAACACTGAAGCTTTCTTT. This chain uses TRBV7-8 with TRBJ1-1, with 7 nucleotides matching TRBD1. CDR1 is SGHVS and CDR2 is FQNEAQ in the germline V gene. V lost 3 bases and J lost 2; bases outside the gene matches: 3. CDR3 size: 14 residues.

The rearrangement uses TRBV5-1 and TRBJ2-1, with D perhaps matching TRBD2 (6 bases). Trimming cost V 2 bases and J 5 bases, with 11 bases left between them. This CDR3 has 14 amino acids. Germline lookup yields CDR1 SGHRS and CDR2 YFSETQ. The CDR3 loop reads CASSFSGGDNEQFF. DNA of the CDR3: TGCGCCAGCAGCTTTAGCGGAGGGGACAATGAGCAGTTCTTC.

The V and J genes are TRBV5-1 and TRBJ1-4; maybe TRBD1 (5 bases). The germline V gene has CDR1 SGHRS and CDR2 YFSETQ. V shed 0 bases and J shed 4 bases, with 7 bases lying between them. The CDR3 is made up of 14 amino acids. CDR3 in amino acids: CASSLGQSNEKLFF. The CDR3 DNA is TGCGCCAGCAGCTTGGGACAGAGTAATGAAAAACTGTTTTTT.

The chain couples TRBV6-5 to TRBJ1-1; D ambiguous. Per the germline V gene, CDR1 is MNHEY and CDR2 is SVGAGI. The CDR3 has 14 amino acids. The ends were cut back, 5 bases at V and 1 base at J, with 11 bases in the middle. The DNA for the CDR3 is TGTGCCAGCAGTCGAGGGAAGGGGAACACTGAAGCTTTCTTT. Protein sequence: CASSRGKGNTEAFF.

The V and J genes are TRBV7-2 and TRBJ2-3; D perhaps matches TRBD2 (7 bases). The CDR3 is made up of 16 amino acids. Trimming took 2 bases from V and 6 from J, leaving 18 bases between them. Germline CDR1 and CDR2: SGHTA and FQGNSA. The chain's CDR3 is CASSLLGGAGRDTQYF. Written as DNA, the CDR3 is TGTGCCAGCAGCTTATTAGGGGGGGCAGGTAGGGATACGCAGTATTTT.

This clone was recorded once. The CDR3 is CASSLWQGFEAFF. Here the CDR3 DNA reads TGCGCCAGCAGCTTATGGCAGGGGTTTGAAGCTTTCTTT. The genes are TRBV5-1 and TRBJ1-1; D may be TRBD1 (6 bases). V was trimmed by 2 bases and J by 7 bases, leaving 12 bases between them. The CDR3 runs to 13 residues. CDR1 is SGHRS, CDR2 YFSETQ, per germline.

J is TRBJ2-5 and V is TRBV24-1; 9 bases line up with TRBD2. Germline assignment: CDR1 KGHDR and CDR2 SFDVKD. CDR3 length equals 15 residues. V shed 4 bases and J 4 bases; nucleotides not matched to a gene: 6. The CDR3 protein is CATSDGTSQGETQYF. The DNA for the CDR3 is TGTGCCACCAGTGACGGGACTAGCCAAGGAGAGACCCAGTACTTC.

The chain carries TRBV6-5 and TRBJ2-7; D gene uncertain. From germline, CDR1 is MNHEY and CDR2 SVGAGI. The CDR3 loop spans 11 amino acids. The V and J ends lost 5 bases and 3 bases respectively, with 5 bases between them. In DNA form, the CDR3 reads TGTGCCAGCAGTAACAACTACGAGCAGTACTTC. Translating it yields CASSNNYEQYF.

This sequence joins TRBV2 and TRBJ2-1; TRBD2 matches at 9 bases. J gave up 3 bases and V 7 bases, and 1 base lay outside the gene matches. Germline CDR1 SNHLY, CDR2 FYNNEI. The CDR3 is made up of 13 amino acids. The CDR3 sequence is CASTRGGYNEQFF. CDR3 bases: TGTGCCAGCACGCGGGGGGGCTACAATGAGCAGTTCTTC.

The genes are TRBV12-3 or TRBV12-4 and TRBJ2-7; TRBD1 matches 7 bases. This CDR3 is built from 13 residues. V was clipped by 6 bases and J by 7 bases; unmatched bases: 9. DNA for the CDR3: TGTGCCAGCAGCGAGACAGGGAAGGGGGAGCAGTACTTC. Its translation is CASSETGKGEQYF.

The rearrangement uses TRBV11-1 and TRBJ2-1, with TRBD1 matching 10 bases. The CDR3 is 16 amino acids. J gave up 7 bases and V 5 bases, and 11 bases lay outside the gene matches. Per germline, CDR1 SGHAT and CDR2 FQDESV (reference sequence). The DNA for the CDR3 is TGTGCCAGCAGCCCCATGGGACAGGGGAAGGGGAATGAGCAGTTCTTC. It specifies CASSPMGQGKGNEQFF.